These 12 T cell receptor beta chains share one sample of origin, sequenced in a study of shared clonotypes between healthy human individuals. Profiled with immunoSEQ multiplex PCR; TCRdb holds only in-frame clones, not every one. The sample shows a few million clones, less than 95% of them seen only once. Input material: naive CD4+ T cells from PBMCs. Subset given: CD45RA+ positively selected. The receptors were gathered from a man between 18 and 35 years old in good health. Some clones in this sample may be carry-over from other donors' samples.

This clone occurred a few times. V gene TRBV9 combines with J gene TRBJ1-1, with D possibly TRBD1 on 5 matching bases. This CDR3 region has 15 residues. Trimming pared 0 bases from V and 2 bases from J, leaving 11 bases between. Germline V lookup: CDR1 SGDLS, CDR2 YYNGEE. The CDR3 DNA follows: TGTGCCAGCAGCGTAGTAGGGACCTCTAACACTGAAGCTTTCTTT. This translates into CASSVVGTSNTEAFF.

This chain uses TRBV29-1 with TRBJ2-3; possibly TRBD2 for D (5 bases). V was pared by 4 bases and J by 3 bases, with 23 bases between. Germline CDR1 SQVTM, CDR2 ANQGSEA. CDR3 length: 17 residues. The CDR3 sequence: CSVAPLGLESETDTQYF. The CDR3, as DNA: TGCAGCGTTGCCCCCCTAGGACTCGAATCCGAGACAGATACGCAGTATTTT.

The chain couples TRBV6-5 to TRBJ1-3; a possible D gene is TRBD1 (5 bases). Germline V gene lookup returns CDR1 MNHEY and CDR2 SVGAGI. This CDR3 is built from 14 residues. V shed 2 bases and J shed 3 bases, with 8 bases lying between them. The CDR3, as DNA: TGTGCCAGCAGTTACACGGGGCTTGGAAACACCATATATTTT. Protein: CASSYTGLGNTIYF.

The genes are TRBV1 and TRBJ2-5; the table's D call, TRBD2, was not checked against the DNA. The J call may not be correct, given that the DNA end is closer to TRBJ2-7. TRBV1 is tagged as a pseudogene. The CDR3 consists of 17 residues. CDR3 nucleotides: TGCACCAGCAGCCAAAATCCCCGGGTAGCGGGGGGCTACGAGCAGTACTTC. Protein product: CTSSQNPRVAGGYEQYF.

The chain employs TRBV4-1 and TRBJ2-5, with TRBD2 matching 8 bases. The J call is doubtful: the DNA matches TRBJ2-7 better. The CDR3 has 16 amino acids. From germline, CDR1 is MGHRA and CDR2 YSYEKL. CDR3 loop: CASSQVPSGSSYEQYF. CDR3 coding DNA: TGCGCCAGCAGCCAAGTACCAAGCGGGAGCTCCTACGAGCAGTACTTC.

J is TRBJ2-2 and V is TRBV12-5; 12 bases are a match to TRBD1. This CDR3 spans 17 amino acids. V was pared by 6 bases and J by 7 bases, with 12 bases of the junction left unmatched. CDR1 LGHNT and CDR2 FRNRAP come from the germline V gene. In nucleotides, the CDR3 is TGTGCTAGTGGCCGGGACAGGGGGCCCCTTTTGGTCGGGGAGCTGTTTTTT. Translated: CASGRDRGPLLVGELFF.

The rearrangement links TRBV11-2 to TRBJ1-2, with D unclear. The V gene lost 1 base and the J gene lost 3 bases, with 6 bases spanning the gap. The germline V gene encodes CDR1 SGHAT and CDR2 FQNNGV. CDR3 length equals 13 residues. For the CDR3, the DNA is TGTGCCAGCAGCTTAGGGATAGACTATGGCTACACCTTC. Its protein is CASSLGIDYGYTF.

V and J are TRBV11-2 and TRBJ2-7, with TRBD2 matching over 7 bases. Germline lookup yields CDR1 SGHAT and CDR2 FQNNGV. The CDR3 contains 18 residues. Losses at the gene ends were 5 bases for V and 7 bases for J; bases not matched to a gene: 23. The CDR3 region is CASSHPLSRGGSAREQYF. The CDR3 region has the DNA TGTGCCAGCAGCCACCCCCTCTCTCGCGGCGGGAGCGCTCGGGAGCAGTACTTC.

The chain uses TRBV28 and TRBJ1-1; D unresolved. CDR1 is MDHEN and CDR2 is SYDVKM in the germline V gene. The CDR3 totals 13 residues. V lost 6 bases and J lost 0, with 8 bases in between. CDR3 loop: CASRELMNTEAFF. The CDR3 DNA reads as TGTGCCAGCAGGGAGCTAATGAACACTGAAGCTTTCTTT.

The rearrangement joins TRBV19 to TRBJ1-1; 7 nucleotides agree with TRBD1. The CDR3 contains 16 residues. The germline V gene has CDR1 LNHDA and CDR2 SQIVND (reference sequence). V shed 10 bases, J shed 3 bases, and the junction held 17 bases outside the gene matches. CDR3 nucleotide sequence: TGTGCCACCAGGGGGACAGCGAGCTTGGGGGACACTGAAGCTTTCTTT. Translation gives CATRGTASLGDTEAFF. The whole variable domain, remainder taken from reference TRBV19 and TRBJ1-1, is DGGITQSPKYLFRKEGQNVTLSCEQNLNHDAMYWYRQDPGQGLRLIYYSQIVNDFQKGDIAEGYSVSREKKESFPLTVTSAQKNPTAFYLCATRGTASLGDTEAFFGQGTRLTVV.

A few counts support this clone. V and J are TRBV6-5 and TRBJ1-1; D unresolved. Germline V gene sequence: CDR1 MNHEY, CDR2 SVGAGI. V lost 2 bases and J 1 base, leaving 5 bases between the germline ends. The CDR3 is 13 amino acids. The chain's CDR3 is CASSYGWNTEAFF. Here the CDR3 DNA reads TGTGCCAGCAGTTACGGTTGGAACACTGAAGCTTTCTTT.

This clone was seen a handful of times. V gene TRBV29-1 combines with J gene TRBJ1-1, with D tentatively TRBD1 (5 bases). From germline, CDR1 is SQVTM and CDR2 ANQGSEA. This CDR3 region has 10 residues. V was clipped by 8 bases and J by 7 bases, with 11 bases between them. The CDR3 DNA reads TGCAGCTTCCGGGACGGTGAAGCTTTCTTT. Its translation is CSFRDGEAFF. The complete variable domain, with remaining parts taken from reference TRBV29-1 and TRBJ1-1, reads SAVISQKPSRDICQRGTSLTIQCQVDSQVTMMFWYRQQPGQSLTLIATANQGSEATYESGFVIDKFPISRPNLTFSTLTVSNMSPEDSSIYLCSFRDGEAFFGQGTRLTVV.